Below are 18 T cell receptor beta chains sequenced from a single sample in a study of PD-L1 blockade in urothelial cancer. Clones were read by immunoSEQ multiplex PCR, and TCRdb kept only the in-frame ones, dropping some. The table lists just under 30,000 clones, approximately 89% of them singletons. This specimen consisted of PBMCs, obtained around atezolizumab (anti-PD-L1) treatment. These receptors were taken from a man between 45 and 60 years old with urothelial cancer.

V and J are TRBV27 and TRBJ1-2, with 7 bases fitting TRBD1. There are 15 residues in the CDR3. CDR1 is MNHEY, CDR2 SMNVEV, per germline (reference sequence). Trimming at V came to 1 base and at J to 8 bases, leaving 10 bases not matched to a gene. The CDR3 DNA follows: TGTGCCAGCAGTTTATATGGGACGCGAGGGGGCGGCTACACCTTC. Translating it yields CASSLYGTRGGGYTF.

The chain is built from TRBV5-1 and TRBJ2-5; 8 nucleotides line up with TRBD1. Trimming removed 4 bases from V and 5 bases from J; junction bases left unmatched: 19. The CDR3 loop spans 18 amino acids. Germline-derived CDR1 and CDR2 are SGHRS and YFSETQ. The CDR3 DNA sequence: TGCGCCAGCAGCGCTGACAGGGGATATGGCAGTTGGTGGGAGACCCAGTACTTC. Its protein is CASSADRGYGSWWETQYF.

This chain joins TRBV29-1 and TRBJ2-1, with D tentatively TRBD2 (6 bases). Trimming cost V 5 bases and J 1 base, with 12 bases left between them. Germline V gene lookup returns CDR1 SQVTM and CDR2 ANQGSEA. The CDR3 spans 14 residues. The CDR3 DNA reads as TGCAGCGTTCCTAGTAGCGGATCCTACAATGAGCAGTTCTTC. Encoded protein: CSVPSSGSYNEQFF.

The chain joins TRBV10-3 to TRBJ1-5; a possible D gene is TRBD1 (6 bases). The V gene lost 1 base and the J gene lost 0 bases, with 16 bases spanning the gap. Looked up from germline, CDR1 is ENHRY and CDR2 is SYGVKD. The CDR3 length is 18 residues. In DNA form, the CDR3 reads TGTGCCATCAGTGAGTTACCTGGGACACAGGATAGCAATCAGCCCCAGCATTTT. Its translation is CAISELPGTQDSNQPQHF.

J is TRBJ1-2 and V is TRBV6-4; no clear D gene. The CDR3 consists of 13 residues. Germline assignment: CDR1 MRHNA and CDR2 SNTAGT. V was shortened by 2 bases and J by 8 bases, with 12 bases between the two germline ends. As DNA, the CDR3 is TGTGCCAGCAGTGACAGACTCGGGGAAGGCTACACCTTC. It yields the protein CASSDRLGEGYTF.

The V gene is TRBV4-3, the J gene TRBJ2-2, with TRBD1 as a possible D gene (6 bases). This CDR3 has 15 amino acids. Trimming shortened V by 3 bases and J by 10 bases, and 18 bases separated the two germline ends. The germline V gene encodes CDR1 LGHNA and CDR2 YSLEER. CDR3 nucleotides: TGCGCCAGCAGCCACAACGTCCAGGGGTCTGTGGAGCTGTTTTTT. Protein sequence: CASSHNVQGSVELFF.

The chain joins TRBV27 to TRBJ2-1; 10 bases fit TRBD2. CDR1 and CDR2 from the germline V gene are MNHEY and SMNVEV (reference sequence). The CDR3 consists of 16 residues. Unmatched junction bases numbered 5, after V lost 2 bases and J lost 4 bases. The CDR3 spells CASSLGSGGPYNEQFF. The CDR3 nucleotides are TGTGCCAGCAGTTTAGGTAGCGGGGGGCCGTACAATGAGCAGTTCTTC.

The chain links TRBV20-1 to TRBJ2-7; 7 nucleotides line up with TRBD1. Trimming took 4 bases from V and 6 from J; bases not matched to a gene: 3. This CDR3 has 11 amino acids. The germline gives CDR1 DFQATT, CDR2 SNEGSKA (reference sequence). The CDR3 protein is CSAKTGSEQYF. The CDR3 region has the DNA TGCAGTGCTAAGACAGGGAGCGAGCAGTACTTC.

The chain is built from TRBV4-3 and TRBJ2-3; D is possibly TRBD2 (6 bases). From germline, CDR1 is LGHNA and CDR2 YSLEER. This CDR3 has 20 residues. V was clipped by 0 bases and J by 0 bases, with 22 bases between them. The CDR3 spells CASSQEGVGRGRISTDTQYF. In DNA form, the CDR3 reads TGCGCCAGCAGCCAAGAGGGGGTGGGCCGAGGGAGGATTAGCACAGATACGCAGTATTTT.

This clone was recorded a few times. The genes are TRBV14 and TRBJ2-5; TRBD2 aligns across 7 bases. The germline gives CDR1 SGHDN, CDR2 FVKESK. CDR3 size: 15 residues. Trimming at V came to 2 bases and at J to 1 base, leaving 4 bases not matched to a gene. CDR3 nucleotide sequence: TGTGCCAGCAGCCAAACCGGGAGGCCCCAAGAGACCCAGTACTTC. It codes for CASSQTGRPQETQYF.

The chain joins TRBV11-3 to TRBJ2-5; a possible D gene is TRBD2 (6 bases). This CDR3 is built from 15 residues. Germline CDR1 reads SGHNT; CDR2 reads YENEEA. V lost 1 base to trimming and J lost 5 bases, with 14 bases between them. CDR3 DNA: TGTGCCAGCAGCTTAGGACTAGGCAGCGGCGAGACCCAGTACTTC. This sequence encodes CASSLGLGSGETQYF.

This CDR3 is CASSRTAGGTSTDTQYF. The CDR3 bases are TGTGCCAGCAGCCGGACCGCGGGGGGCACTAGCACAGATACGCAGTATTTT. This sequence joins TRBV7-6 and TRBJ2-3, with TRBD2 matching 8 bases. CDR1 SGHVS and CDR2 FNYEAQ come from the germline V gene. The CDR3 extends over 17 amino acids. Losses at the gene ends were 5 bases for V and 0 bases for J; bases not matched to a gene: 10. The full variable domain, completed using reference TRBV7-6 and TRBJ2-3, is GAGVSQSPRYKVTKRGQDVALRCDPISGHVSLYWYRQALGQGPEFLTYFNYEAQQDKSGLPNDRFSAERPEGSISTLTIQRTEQRDSAMYRCASSRTAGGTSTDTQYFGPGTRLTVL.

V usage is TRBV25-1 and J usage is TRBJ2-3, with 12 nucleotides matching TRBD2. The germline V gene encodes CDR1 MGHDK and CDR2 SYGVNS. The CDR3 runs 16 residues. After removal of 6 bases from V and 3 bases from J, the junction contained 7 bases not matched to a gene. The CDR3 sequence is CASSRRTSGKTDTQYF. CDR3 nucleotides: TGTGCCAGCAGCCGGAGGACTAGCGGGAAAACAGATACGCAGTATTTT.

V gene TRBV9 combines with J gene TRBJ2-7, with 8 bases lining up with TRBD2. This CDR3 has 16 amino acids. Germline CDR1 is SGDLS and CDR2 is YYNGEE. With 2 bases clipped from V and 3 bases from J, the junction kept 10 bases outside the gene matches. The CDR3 reads CASSVGLTSGLYEQYF. The DNA of the CDR3 is TGTGCCAGCAGCGTCGGGCTTACTAGCGGACTCTACGAGCAGTACTTC.

The chain has TRBV10-3 and TRBJ1-1; D perhaps matches TRBD1 (6 bases). The CDR3 contains 16 residues. Trimming removed 2 bases from V and 1 base from J, with 14 bases in between. CDR1 and CDR2 (germline): ENHRY, SYGVKD. CDR3 amino acids: CAISEPVGRGNTEAFF. The CDR3 region has the DNA TGTGCCATCAGTGAGCCGGTGGGCAGGGGGAACACTGAAGCTTTCTTT.

As regards this clone: The junction does not match germline at one end; this may be a read error. This rearrangement joins TRBV2 to TRBJ2-5, with D possibly being TRBD1 or TRBD2 (5 bases each). This CDR3 contains 18 residues. The germline gives CDR1 SNHLY, CDR2 FYNNEI. DNA for the CDR3: TGTGCCAACAGTGAGGGTTACCAGGGAATCCCACACAGAGAGACCCAGTACTTC. Protein: CANSEGYQGIPHRETQYF.

The chain uses TRBV11-2 and TRBJ2-5; possible D gene TRBD2, 6 bases. The CDR3 consists of 14 residues. Germline V CDR1 and CDR2: SGHAT, FQNNGV. V gave up 7 bases and J gave up 11 bases, with 23 bases separating them. The CDR3 coding sequence is TGTGCCAGCACCCTAGCCCTAGATCCGGGGGAGCAGTACTTC. It yields the protein CASTLALDPGEQYF.

This chain connects TRBV11-3 to TRBJ2-6; 9 nucleotides align to TRBD1. From germline, CDR1 is SGHNT and CDR2 YENEEA. This CDR3 has 16 residues. V was pared by 5 bases and J by 4 bases, with 6 bases of the junction left unmatched. CDR3 amino acids: CASSRNRGQGANVLTF. CDR3 nucleotides: TGTGCCAGCAGCCGGAACAGGGGGCAAGGGGCCAACGTCCTGACTTTC.